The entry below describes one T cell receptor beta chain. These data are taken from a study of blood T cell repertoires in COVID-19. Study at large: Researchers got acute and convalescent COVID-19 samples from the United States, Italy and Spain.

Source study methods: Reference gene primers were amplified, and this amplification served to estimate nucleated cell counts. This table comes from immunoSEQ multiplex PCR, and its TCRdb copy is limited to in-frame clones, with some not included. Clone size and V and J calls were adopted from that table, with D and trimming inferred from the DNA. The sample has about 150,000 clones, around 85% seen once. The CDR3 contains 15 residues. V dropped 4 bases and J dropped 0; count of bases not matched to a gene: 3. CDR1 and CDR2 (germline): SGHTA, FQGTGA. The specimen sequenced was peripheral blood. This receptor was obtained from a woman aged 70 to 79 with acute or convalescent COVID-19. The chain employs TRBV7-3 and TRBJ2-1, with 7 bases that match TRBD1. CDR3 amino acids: CASSSRDSSYNEQFF. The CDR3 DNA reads TGTGCCAGCAGCTCCCGGGACAGCTCCTACAATGAGCAGTTCTTC.